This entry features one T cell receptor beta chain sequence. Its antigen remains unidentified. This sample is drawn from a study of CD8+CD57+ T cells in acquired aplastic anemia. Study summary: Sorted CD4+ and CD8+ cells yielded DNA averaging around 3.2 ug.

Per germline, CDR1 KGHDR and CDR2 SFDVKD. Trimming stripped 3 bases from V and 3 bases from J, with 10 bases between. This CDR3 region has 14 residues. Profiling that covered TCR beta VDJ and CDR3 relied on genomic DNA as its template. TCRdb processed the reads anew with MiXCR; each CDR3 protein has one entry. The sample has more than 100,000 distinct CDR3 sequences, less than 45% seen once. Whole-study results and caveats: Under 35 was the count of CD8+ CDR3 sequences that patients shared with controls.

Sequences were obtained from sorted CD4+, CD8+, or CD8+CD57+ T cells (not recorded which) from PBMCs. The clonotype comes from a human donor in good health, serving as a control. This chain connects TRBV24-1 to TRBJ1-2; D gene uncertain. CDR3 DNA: TGTGCCACCAGTGATGCCTCATTATACTATGGCTACACCTTC. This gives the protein CATSDASLYYGYTF.